Sequencing of this TCR beta chain was carried out in a study of cytomegalovirus exposure and HLA in healthy donors. Study details: Unique TCRs numbering some 80 million, obtained from HLA-typed donors, made up an early data release. Study-wide results and caveats: Later analysis associated a missense DCLRE1C variant with TCR beta V- and J-gene trimming.

Use of 60 Vbeta and 13 Jbeta primers characterized the PCR. TCRdb's table, derived via immunoSEQ multiplex PCR, lists solely in-frame clones and lacks some. The table lists about 250,000 clones, roughly 81% of them singletons. As for this clone: Its antigen is not identified. Other nucleotide sequences in the sample specify the same CDR3.

Germline CDR1 LNHDA, CDR2 SQIVND (reference sequence). Trimming removed 5 bases from V and 5 bases from J; junction bases left unmatched: 4. The CDR3 is 14 amino acids. The J gene is TRBJ1-1, the V gene TRBV19; 11 bases align to TRBD1. The clonotype comes from a girl between 2 and 10 years old in good health and CMV-seronegative. Sample: PBMCs. As DNA, the CDR3 is TGTGCCAGTAGTGGGGGACAGGGGGAAACTGAAGCTTTCTTT. This translates into CASSGGQGETEAFF.